The text below deals with one T cell receptor (beta chain). Its matching antigen is unknown. The source of the sample is a study of T cells in Graves' hyperthyroidism and ophthalmopathy. The CDR3 regions of TCR beta were amplified from RNA transcripts. The HTBI primer set was used in a first-round RT-PCR of the TCR CDR3. TCRdb itself ran the multiplex PCR reads through MiXCR, one entry per CDR3 protein. The data show more than 550,000 distinct CDR3 sequences, 40% to 55% seen once. Diagnoses used clinical symptoms, serum thyroxine and TRAb, thyroid ultrasound and orbital computed tomography. Notes on the study in general: Ophthalmopathy stood apart from stable hyperthyroidism in a 13 V-J model.

The V end lost 8 bases, the J end lost 5 bases, and 14 bases lay between the germline ends. Germline CDR1 is SGHTA and CDR2 is FQGNSA. The CDR3 runs 13 residues. The receptor's source is an adult man with Graves' disease, either hyperthyroidism or ophthalmopathy (not recorded which). The V gene is TRBV7-2, the J gene TRBJ2-3, with D possibly TRBD1 on 6 matching bases. The sequenced sample consisted of peripheral blood or thyroid tissue (not recorded which). The CDR3 DNA reads TGTGCCAGCGGGTACACAGGGAGAGATACGCAGTATTTT. This gives the protein CASGYTGRDTQYF.